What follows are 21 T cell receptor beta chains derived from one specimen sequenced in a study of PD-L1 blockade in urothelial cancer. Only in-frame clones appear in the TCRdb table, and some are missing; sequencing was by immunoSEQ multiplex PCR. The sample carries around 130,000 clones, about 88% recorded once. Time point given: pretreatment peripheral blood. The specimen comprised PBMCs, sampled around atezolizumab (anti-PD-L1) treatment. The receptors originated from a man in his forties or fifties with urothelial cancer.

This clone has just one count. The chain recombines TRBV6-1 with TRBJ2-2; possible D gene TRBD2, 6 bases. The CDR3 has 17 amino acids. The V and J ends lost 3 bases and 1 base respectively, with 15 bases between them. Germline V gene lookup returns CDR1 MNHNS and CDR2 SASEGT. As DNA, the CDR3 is TGTGCCAGCAGTGAGGGTTGGCTAGCGATGAACACCGGGGAGCTGTTTTTT. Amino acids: CASSEGWLAMNTGELFF.

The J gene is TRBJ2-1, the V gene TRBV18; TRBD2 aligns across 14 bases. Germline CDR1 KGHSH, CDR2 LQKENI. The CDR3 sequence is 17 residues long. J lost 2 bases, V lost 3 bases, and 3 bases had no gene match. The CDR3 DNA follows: TGTGCCAGCTCACCGGGACTAGCGGGGGAGACCTACAATGAGCAGTTCTTC. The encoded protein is CASSPGLAGETYNEQFF.

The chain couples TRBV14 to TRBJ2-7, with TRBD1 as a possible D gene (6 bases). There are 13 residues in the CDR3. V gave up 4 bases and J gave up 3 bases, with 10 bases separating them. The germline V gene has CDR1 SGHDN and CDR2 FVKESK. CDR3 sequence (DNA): TGTGCCAGCAGCCCAGGGGTTTTCTACGAGCAGTACTTC. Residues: CASSPGVFYEQYF.

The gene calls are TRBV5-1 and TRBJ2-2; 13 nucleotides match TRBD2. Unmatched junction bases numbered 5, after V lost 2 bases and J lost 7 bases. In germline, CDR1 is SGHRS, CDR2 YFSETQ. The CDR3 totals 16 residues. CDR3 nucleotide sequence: TGCGCCAGCAGCTTTAGACTAGCGGGAGGCGGCGGGGAGCTGTTTTTT. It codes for CASSFRLAGGGGELFF.

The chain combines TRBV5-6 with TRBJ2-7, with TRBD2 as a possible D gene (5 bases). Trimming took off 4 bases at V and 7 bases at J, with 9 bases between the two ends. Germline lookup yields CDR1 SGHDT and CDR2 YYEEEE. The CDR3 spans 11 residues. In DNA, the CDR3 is TGTGCCAGCAGCCTACAGCGGGAGCAGTACTTC. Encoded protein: CASSLQREQYF.

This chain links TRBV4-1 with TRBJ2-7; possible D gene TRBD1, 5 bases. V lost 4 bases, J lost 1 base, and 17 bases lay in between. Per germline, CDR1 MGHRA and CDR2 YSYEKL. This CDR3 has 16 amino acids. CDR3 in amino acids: CASSPTVSTGSYEQYF. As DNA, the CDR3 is TGCGCCAGCAGCCCGACAGTCAGTACAGGTTCCTACGAGCAGTACTTC.

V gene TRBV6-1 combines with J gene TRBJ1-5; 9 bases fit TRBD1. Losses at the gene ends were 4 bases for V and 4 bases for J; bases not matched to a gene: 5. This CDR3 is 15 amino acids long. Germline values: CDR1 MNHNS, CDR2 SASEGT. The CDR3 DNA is TGTGCCAGCAGTGGGGGGACAGGGTTAAATCAGCCCCAGCATTTT. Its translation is CASSGGTGLNQPQHF.

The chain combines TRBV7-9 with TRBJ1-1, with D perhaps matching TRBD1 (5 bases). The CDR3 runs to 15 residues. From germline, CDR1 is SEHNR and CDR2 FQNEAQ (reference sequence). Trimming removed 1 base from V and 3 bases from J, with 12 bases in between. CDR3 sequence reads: CASSLGTSGYTEAFF. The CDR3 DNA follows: TGTGCCAGCAGCTTAGGGACCTCAGGGTACACTGAAGCTTTCTTT.

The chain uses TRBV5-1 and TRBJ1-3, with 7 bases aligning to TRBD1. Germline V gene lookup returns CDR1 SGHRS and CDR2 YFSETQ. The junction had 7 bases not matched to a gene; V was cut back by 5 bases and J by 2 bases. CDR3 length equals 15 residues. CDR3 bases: TGCGCCAGCAGTCGGTCGACAGGGACTGGAAACACCATATATTTT. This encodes CASSRSTGTGNTIYF.

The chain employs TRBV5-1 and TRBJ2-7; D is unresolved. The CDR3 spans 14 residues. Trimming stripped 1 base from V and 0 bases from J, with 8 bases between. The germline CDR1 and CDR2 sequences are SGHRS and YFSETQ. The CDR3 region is CASSLIADSYEQYF. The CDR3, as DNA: TGCGCCAGCAGCTTGATCGCGGACTCCTACGAGCAGTACTTC. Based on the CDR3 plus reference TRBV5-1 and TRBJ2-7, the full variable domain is KAGVTQTPRYLIKTRGQQVTLSCSPISGHRSVSWYQQTPGQGLQFLFEYFSETQRNKGNFPGRFSGRQFSNSRSEMNVSTLELGDSALYLCASSLIADSYEQYFGPGTRLTVT.

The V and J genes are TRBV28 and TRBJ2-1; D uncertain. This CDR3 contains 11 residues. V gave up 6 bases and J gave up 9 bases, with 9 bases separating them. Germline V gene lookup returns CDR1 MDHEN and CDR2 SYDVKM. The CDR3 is CASSYVSEQFF. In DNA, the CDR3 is TGTGCCAGCAGCTACGTGAGTGAGCAGTTCTTC.

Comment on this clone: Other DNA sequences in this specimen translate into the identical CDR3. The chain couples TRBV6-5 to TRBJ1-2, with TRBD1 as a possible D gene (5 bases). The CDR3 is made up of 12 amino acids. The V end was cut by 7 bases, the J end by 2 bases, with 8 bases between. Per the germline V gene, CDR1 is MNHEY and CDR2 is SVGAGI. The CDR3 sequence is CASKGANYGYTF. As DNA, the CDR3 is TGTGCCAGCAAAGGGGCAAACTATGGCTACACCTTC.

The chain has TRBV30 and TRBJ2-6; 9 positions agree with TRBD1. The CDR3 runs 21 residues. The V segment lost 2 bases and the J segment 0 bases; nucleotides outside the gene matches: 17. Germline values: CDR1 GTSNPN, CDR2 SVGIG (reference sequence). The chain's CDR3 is CAWSKNRQGVVWNSGANVLTF. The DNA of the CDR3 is TGTGCCTGGAGTAAAAACCGACAGGGGGTTGTTTGGAACTCTGGGGCCAACGTCCTGACTTTC.

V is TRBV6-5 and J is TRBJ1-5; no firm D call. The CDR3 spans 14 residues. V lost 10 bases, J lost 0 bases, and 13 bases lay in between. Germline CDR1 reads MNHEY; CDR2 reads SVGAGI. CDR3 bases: TGTGCCACCGCCTTGGCAGGTAGCAATCAGCCCCAGCATTTT. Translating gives CATALAGSNQPQHF.

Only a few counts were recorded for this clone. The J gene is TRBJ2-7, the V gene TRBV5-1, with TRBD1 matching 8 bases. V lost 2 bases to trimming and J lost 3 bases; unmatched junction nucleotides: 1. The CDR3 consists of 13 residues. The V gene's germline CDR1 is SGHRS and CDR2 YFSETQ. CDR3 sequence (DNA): TGCGCCAGCAGCTTCACAGGGGGCTACGAGCAGTACTTC. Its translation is CASSFTGGYEQYF.

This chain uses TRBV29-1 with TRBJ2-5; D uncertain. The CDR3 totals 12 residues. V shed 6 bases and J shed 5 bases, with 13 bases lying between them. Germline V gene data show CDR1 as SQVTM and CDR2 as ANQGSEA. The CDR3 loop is CSVFRAGETQYF. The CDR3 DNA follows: TGCAGCGTGTTCCGTGCCGGGGAGACCCAGTACTTC.

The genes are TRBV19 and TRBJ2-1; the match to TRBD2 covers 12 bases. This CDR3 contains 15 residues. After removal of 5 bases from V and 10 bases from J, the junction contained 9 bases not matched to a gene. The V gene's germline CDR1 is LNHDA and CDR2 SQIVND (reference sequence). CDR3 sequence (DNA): TGTGCCAGTAGTCTCTCGACTAGCGGGAGATTCGAGCAGTTCTTC. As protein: CASSLSTSGRFEQFF.

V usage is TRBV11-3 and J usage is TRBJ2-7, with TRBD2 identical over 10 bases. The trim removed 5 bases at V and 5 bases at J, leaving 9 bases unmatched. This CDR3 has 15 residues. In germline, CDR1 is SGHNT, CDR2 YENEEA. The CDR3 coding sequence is TGTGCCAGCAGCCCAAACACCGGGACTAGCGACGAGCAGTACTTC. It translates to CASSPNTGTSDEQYF.

In nucleotides, the CDR3 is TGTGCCAGCAGCCCGATAAGGGAGCTTTCCTACGAGCAGTACTTC. Amino acids: CASSPIRELSYEQYF. The chain joins TRBV9 to TRBJ2-7; a possible D gene is TRBD2 (5 bases). From germline, CDR1 is SGDLS and CDR2 YYNGEE. The CDR3 has 15 amino acids. The V end was cut by 4 bases, the J end by 1 base, with 15 bases between.

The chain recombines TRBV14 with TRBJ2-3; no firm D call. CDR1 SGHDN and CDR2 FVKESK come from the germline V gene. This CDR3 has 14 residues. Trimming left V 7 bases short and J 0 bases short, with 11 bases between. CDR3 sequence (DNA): TGTGCCAGCAACAATAGGAGTAGCACAGATACGCAGTATTTT. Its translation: CASNNRSSTDTQYF. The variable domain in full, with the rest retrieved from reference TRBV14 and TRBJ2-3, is EAGVTQFPSHSVIEKGQTVTLRCDPISGHDNLYWYRRVMGKEIKFLLHFVKESKQDESGMPNNRFLAERTGGTYSTLKVQPAELEDSGVYFCASNNRSSTDTQYFGPGTRLTVL.

The CDR3 DNA reads TGTGCCAGCAGCTTGGAGGCAGGGGGTGTCGAGCAGTTCTTC. This codes for CASSLEAGGVEQFF. The rearrangement links TRBV5-4 to TRBJ2-1; 7 bases map to TRBD1. CDR1 SGHNT and CDR2 YYREEE come from the germline V gene (reference sequence). The CDR3 contains 14 residues. J gave up 10 bases and V 0 bases, and 7 bases lay outside the gene matches.